This TCR beta chain is drawn from a study of Graves' ophthalmopathy and Graves' hyperthyroidism. Trimming removed 2 bases from V and 1 base from J, with 6 bases in between. This CDR3 region has 13 residues. Broader study findings: The blood repertoire also included most expanded thyroid clonotypes above 0.001 frequency. For separating ophthalmopathy from stable hyperthyroidism, a 13-signature model gave 85% to 90% sensitivity and 75% to 83% specificity.

Donors with ophthalmopathy: moderate-to-severe activity, CAS ≥3, NOSPECS ≥4, duration under 3 months. If patients had other autoimmune diseases, uncontrolled infections, pregnancy or lactation, they were excluded. Amplification from RNA transcripts yielded the TCR beta CDR3 regions. RT-PCR in the first round used HTBI primers; a second-round multiplex PCR followed. Each CDR3 protein is one row after TCRdb ran MiXCR on the multiplex PCR reads. The sample has approximately 210,000 distinct CDR3 sequences; 29% are singletons. In this sample, this clonotype turned up a few times. Its specificity is not known.

The chain uses TRBV12-3 or TRBV12-4 and TRBJ2-7; D not certain. This TCR was sampled from a man between 45 and 60 years old with Graves' ophthalmopathy. The sample was peripheral blood. CDR3 sequence (DNA): TGTGCCAGCAGTTTATTCCGATCCTACGAGCAGTACTTC. Amino acids: CASSLFRSYEQYF.